The rows below give T cell receptor beta chains drawn from one sample of a study of Ad26.COV2.S vaccination and SARS-CoV-2 variants. The table came from immunoSEQ multiplex PCR; TCRdb's copy has only in-frame clones and leaves some out. This table has about 470,000 clones, 90% appearing once. The source material was peripheral blood, sampled in a trial of Ad26.COV2.S vaccine versus placebo. These receptors were obtained from a person aged 18-60 years who received the Ad26.COV2.S COVID-19 vaccine or a placebo. The CDR3 runs from the conserved cysteine through the conserved F or W.

V gene: TRBV28
J gene: TRBJ1-5
CDR3 protein: CASSSLNSYNQPQHF

V gene: TRBV24-1
J gene: TRBJ2-2
CDR3 protein: CATSDNRGRDTGELFF

V gene: TRBV18
J gene: TRBJ2-3
CDR3 protein: CASSPQQGMGTDTQYF

V gene: TRBV7-9
J gene: TRBJ2-5
CDR3 protein: CASSLAVGDGGETQYF

V gene: TRBV5-4
J gene: TRBJ1-6
CDR3 protein: CASSPRQGREVPLHF

V gene: TRBV27
J gene: TRBJ2-7
CDR3 protein: CASSTGLAGKYEQYF

V gene: TRBV11-3
J gene: TRBJ2-5
CDR3 protein: CASSLEAGETQYF

V gene: TRBV5-4
J gene: TRBJ2-2
CDR3 protein: CASSSRTSGNTGELFF

V gene: TRBV27
J gene: TRBJ1-6
CDR3 protein: CASSYGGIGSPLHF

V gene: TRBV4-1
J gene: TRBJ2-3
CDR3 protein: CASRAGPTDTQYF

V gene: TRBV7-2
J gene: TRBJ2-7
CDR3 protein: CASSLGAGGYFYEQYF

V gene: TRBV9
J gene: TRBJ2-1
CDR3 protein: CASSVGQGEQFF

V gene: TRBV7-3
J gene: TRBJ2-2
CDR3 protein: CASSPTGREVTGELFF

V gene: TRBV19
J gene: TRBJ2-5
CDR3 protein: CASSPRLARETQYF

V gene: TRBV7-2
J gene: TRBJ1-3
CDR3 protein: CASSFTGSGNTIYF

V gene: TRBV24-1
J gene: TRBJ2-1
CDR3 protein: CATSDSGLAGFSYNEQFF

V gene: TRBV27
J gene: TRBJ2-1
CDR3 protein: CASSWGTIPPNEQFF

V gene: TRBV6-2/TRBV6-3
J gene: TRBJ2-7
CDR3 protein: CASSGLAAYEQYF

V gene: TRBV5-1
J gene: TRBJ1-5
CDR3 protein: CASSLALGQPQHF

V gene: TRBV27
J gene: TRBJ2-7
CDR3 protein: CASSNSYRVQEQYF

V gene: TRBV4-1
J gene: TRBJ1-3
CDR3 protein: CASSQSQGQSGNTIYF

V gene: TRBV10-3
J gene: TRBJ1-4
CDR3 protein: CATREGWGNEKLFF

V gene: TRBV5-6
J gene: TRBJ2-1
CDR3 protein: CASSTGDGYNEQFF

V gene: TRBV28
J gene: TRBJ2-7
CDR3 protein: CASSLRPGTGGREQYF

V gene: TRBV3-1/TRBV3-2
J gene: TRBJ2-5
CDR3 protein: CTSSQRETQYF

V gene: TRBV2
J gene: TRBJ2-7
CDR3 protein: CASSDMQVSYEQYF

V gene: TRBV3-1/TRBV3-2
J gene: TRBJ2-3
CDR3 protein: CASSPHGGTDTQYF

V gene: TRBV19
J gene: TRBJ1-5
CDR3 protein: CASTSWGGDNQPQHF

V gene: TRBV28
J gene: TRBJ1-5
CDR3 protein: CASSFKVLGQPQHF

V gene: TRBV30
J gene: TRBJ2-1
CDR3 protein: CAWSLQGGSYNEQFF

V gene: TRBV7-2
J gene: TRBJ1-3
CDR3 protein: CASSRDRAGNTIYF

V gene: TRBV3-1/TRBV3-2
J gene: TRBJ2-5
CDR3 protein: CASSRQSQETQYF

V gene: TRBV18
J gene: TRBJ2-7
CDR3 protein: CASSRSGGVYEQYF

V gene: TRBV15
J gene: TRBJ1-1
CDR3 protein: CATSRVGRTEAFF

V gene: TRBV5-8
J gene: TRBJ2-3
CDR3 protein: CASSLPATDTQYF

V gene: TRBV21-1
J gene: TRBJ1-3
CDR3 protein: CASSSPDGFSGNTIYF

V gene: TRBV7-2
J gene: TRBJ2-3
CDR3 protein: CASSLAPLGAGGDTQYF

V gene: TRBV20-1
J gene: TRBJ1-2
CDR3 protein: CSASQDRLYGYTF

V gene: TRBV27
J gene: TRBJ1-5
CDR3 protein: CASSRGNQPQHF

V gene: TRBV5-4
J gene: TRBJ2-3
CDR3 protein: CASSLWLAGGDTQYF

V gene: TRBV6-2/TRBV6-3
J gene: TRBJ2-3
CDR3 protein: CASSWDRVPTDTQYF

V gene: TRBV5-4
J gene: TRBJ1-6
CDR3 protein: CASSLLGYTPLHF

V gene: TRBV9
J gene: TRBJ2-5
CDR3 protein: CASSVADGGAETQYF

V gene: TRBV3-1/TRBV3-2
J gene: TRBJ2-3
CDR3 protein: CASSQDWAGRGKYF

V gene: TRBV7-2
J gene: TRBJ2-7
CDR3 protein: CASSPSGGGEQYF

V gene: TRBV5-1
J gene: TRBJ2-2
CDR3 protein: CASSPRLAGTTGELFF

V gene: TRBV4-2
J gene: TRBJ2-7
CDR3 protein: CASSQEVGGSPNFYEQYF

V gene: TRBV7-9
J gene: TRBJ2-2
CDR3 protein: CASSPRQGAGGELFF

V gene: TRBV19
J gene: TRBJ2-7
CDR3 protein: CASSNQASGRIASEQYF

V gene: TRBV5-6
J gene: TRBJ2-7
CDR3 protein: CASSLGTSTVDEQYF